The 8 T cell receptor beta chains listed next were all sequenced from one sample in a study of T cell changes during pregnancy in multiple sclerosis (dated by TCRdb to between 2019 and 2020). Preparation of the library involved the immunoSEQ multiplex PCR assay. The source is immuneACCESS, and TCRdb retained only in-frame sequences with V and J called. Part of the clones is not carried over; for the studies checked, unresolved V genes explain less than half of this, and the remainder is unexplained. For this sample the table gives about 67,000 clones, of which 80% to 95% were detected only once. The ten largest clones capture about 1.5% of the sample. The starting material was peripheral blood, obtained in the second trimester of pregnancy. These receptors were collected from a female donor with multiple sclerosis, enrolled in a pregnancy study.

This clone has only one observation. V and J are TRBV29-1 and TRBJ1-1; no definite D call. The CDR3 is 12 amino acids. V dropped 3 bases and J dropped 1 base, with 6 bases sitting between them. The germline CDR1 and CDR2 sequences are SQVTM and ANQGSEA. In DNA form, the CDR3 reads TGCAGCGTTGACCTCGGGAACACTGAAGCTTTCTTT. This sequence encodes CSVDLGNTEAFF. The whole variable domain, filled in from reference TRBV29-1 and TRBJ1-1, reads SAVISQKPSRDICQRGTSLTIQCQVDSQVTMMFWYRQQPGQSLTLIATANQGSEATYESGFVIDKFPISRPNLTFSTLTVSNMSPEDSSIYLCSVDLGNTEAFFGQGTRLTVV.

The chain recombines TRBV6-1 with TRBJ1-2; D remains ambiguous. V gave up 2 bases and J gave up 4 bases, with 14 bases separating them. From germline, CDR1 is MNHNS and CDR2 SASEGT. The CDR3 totals 15 residues. Here the CDR3 reads CASSETYPDIYGYTF. The CDR3 region has the DNA TGTGCCAGCAGTGAAACATACCCTGACATCTATGGCTACACCTTC.

A single count supports this clone. J is TRBJ2-7 and V is TRBV7-4; 7 bases match TRBD2. V lost 3 bases to trimming and J lost 4 bases; unmatched junction nucleotides: 9. The CDR3 runs to 15 residues. The V gene's germline CDR1 is SGHVT and CDR2 SQSDAQ. CDR3 nucleotide sequence: TGTGCCAGCAGCTTGGCCCTAGCGGAACTATACGAGCAGTACTTC. It yields the protein CASSLALAELYEQYF.

The chain uses TRBV6-1 and TRBJ1-1; D gene ambiguous. The germline gives CDR1 MNHNS, CDR2 SASEGT. This CDR3 has 15 amino acids. V lost 2 bases and J 5 bases, leaving 15 bases between the germline ends. The CDR3 loop reads CASSEFPAGGTEAFF. CDR3 DNA sequence: TGTGCCAGCAGTGAATTCCCCGCGGGAGGTACTGAAGCTTTCTTT.

The rearrangement links TRBV6-5 to TRBJ2-7; possible D gene TRBD1, 5 bases. Germline lookup yields CDR1 MNHEY and CDR2 SVGAGI. V lost 6 bases to trimming and J lost 3 bases, with 9 bases between them. The CDR3 is made up of 12 amino acids. The CDR3 spells CASSTQGYEQYF. CDR3 in DNA: TGTGCCAGCAGCACCCAGGGCTACGAGCAGTACTTC.

The rearrangement uses TRBV30 and TRBJ2-1; 9 nucleotides agree with TRBD2. V was clipped by 5 bases and J by 0 bases; unmatched bases: 11. The germline gives CDR1 GTSNPN, CDR2 SVGIG (reference sequence). The CDR3 runs 17 residues. CDR3 region: CAWGLATSKVSYNEQFF. CDR3 coding DNA: TGTGCCTGGGGACTAGCGACCTCAAAGGTCTCCTACAATGAGCAGTTCTTC.

The chain links TRBV10-3 to TRBJ2-7; 9 bases are shared with TRBD1. In germline, CDR1 is ENHRY, CDR2 SYGVKD. The CDR3 totals 14 residues. The junction had 7 bases not matched to a gene; V was cut back by 5 bases and J by 5 bases. DNA of the CDR3: TGTGCCATCAGTCCGGGACAGGGTTCCCACGAGCAGTACTTC. Its translation: CAISPGQGSHEQYF.

CDR3 region: CASSQGTERNQPQHF. The CDR3, as DNA: TGTGCCAGCAGCCAAGGAACGGAGAGGAATCAGCCCCAGCATTTT. The chain is built from TRBV4-2 and TRBJ1-5; D uncertain. The CDR3 contains 15 residues. Trimming removed 1 base at V and 4 bases at J, with 11 bases between. From germline, CDR1 is LGHNA and CDR2 YNFKEQ.